This T cell receptor beta chain was observed in a study of T cell responses to AZD1222 COVID-19 vaccine. Study-wide background: Second-dose recipients at about 4 or about 12 weeks were treated as one pooled group. Overall study results and limits: Spike-specific TCR depth and breadth grew after two AZD1222 doses. Among the donors, most were white British and more were female, and clonal diversity was possibly underestimated. Repertoires were obtained solely post-peak T cell response.

The V end lost 0 bases, the J end lost 5 bases, and 6 bases lay between the germline ends. The germline V gene has CDR1 SGHRS and CDR2 YFSETQ. This CDR3 region has 12 residues. The data were produced by immunoSEQ multiplex PCR, yet TCRdb's version contains in-frame clones alone and is incomplete. The data show 150,000 to 200,000 clones, with 80% to 95% seen just once and about 3.9% held by the top ten. Of note for this clone: Its antigen is unidentified.

Sample: peripheral blood, taken on day 0 of AZD1222 vaccination. This sequence was found in an adult in good health. The chain has TRBV5-1 and TRBJ2-7, with D perhaps TRBD2 (5 bases). CDR3 coding DNA: TGCGCCAGCAGCTTGGTCGGGGACGAGCAGTACTTC. It encodes CASSLVGDEQYF.